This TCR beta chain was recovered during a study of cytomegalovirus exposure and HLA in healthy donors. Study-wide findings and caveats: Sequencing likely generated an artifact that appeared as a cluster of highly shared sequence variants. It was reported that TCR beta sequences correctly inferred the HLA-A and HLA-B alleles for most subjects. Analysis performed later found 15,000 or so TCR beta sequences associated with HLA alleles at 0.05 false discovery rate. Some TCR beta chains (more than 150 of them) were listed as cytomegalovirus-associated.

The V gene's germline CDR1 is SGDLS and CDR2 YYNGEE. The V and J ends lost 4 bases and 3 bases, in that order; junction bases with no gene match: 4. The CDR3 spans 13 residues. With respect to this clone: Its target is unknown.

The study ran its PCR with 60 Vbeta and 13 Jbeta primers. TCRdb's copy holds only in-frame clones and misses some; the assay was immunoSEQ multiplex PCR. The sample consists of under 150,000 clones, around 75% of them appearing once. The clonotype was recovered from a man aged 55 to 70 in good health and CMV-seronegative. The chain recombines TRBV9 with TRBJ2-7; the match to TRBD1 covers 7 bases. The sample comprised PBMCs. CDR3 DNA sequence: TGTGCCAGCAGCCTTGGGACAGACTACGAGCAGTACTTC. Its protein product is CASSLGTDYEQYF.